This entry is about one T cell receptor (beta chain). The antigen remains undetermined. The data were obtained in a study of cytomegalovirus exposure and HLA in healthy donors. Study at large: From HLA-typed donors, an early data release held some 91 million unique TCRs.

The PCR contained 60 Vbeta and 13 Jbeta primers. Authors' data handling: In a later analysis, around 12 million of about 80 million unique beta chains occurred in at least two donors. Libraries were prepared by immunoSEQ multiplex PCR; TCRdb keeps only in-frame clonotypes and omits some of them. V and J calls and clone size are copied from that table; D and trimming were computed from the DNA. The specimen's table records roughly 55,000 clones. General study findings and limits: Earlier findings revealed that most TCR beta V segments proved productive either about 90% or about 30% of the time.

V was shortened by 4 bases and J by 4 bases, with 18 bases between the two germline ends. In germline, CDR1 is SGDLS, CDR2 YYNGEE. The CDR3 is 15 residues long. This sequence joins TRBV9 and TRBJ2-7; D not certain. The sequencing input was PBMCs. The clonotype originates from a man aged 50-59 years in good health and CMV-seropositive. As DNA, the CDR3 is TGTGCCAGCAGCCTAAGCACAGCCGGATTATACGAGCAGTACTTC. It translates to CASSLSTAGLYEQYF.